Detailed here is one TCR beta chain. Its binding antigen is unknown. Within one base of it there is no much larger clone, and no base qualities were kept. This sample is part of a study of blood T cell repertoires in COVID-19 (dated by TCRdb to the early 2020s). A note on the overall study: Samples from collaborators originated in the United States, Italy and Spain and spanned both the acute and convalescent phases of COVID-19. Sample metadata almost always included a de-identified subject ID, COVID-19 status, age in years and sex. The repertoires were released in a freely available public database meant as a resource for research on the immune response to SARS-CoV-2. The samples were drawn from the first 160 participants of the ongoing ImmuneRACE study and from about 1,200 subjects provided by 6 global collaborators. The prospective study material was composed of cDNA or gDNA derived from T cells, B-cell-depleted T cells, or PBMCs. Where available, HLA class I and class II types were obtained from metadata supplied by the sample provider rather than from assay-based typing. Deeply sampled blood TCRbeta repertoires from subjects exposed to, actively infected with, or recovered from COVID-19 were included in the dataset.

The collaborating institutions used their own protocols to collect whole blood in K2EDTA tubes. Collaborator samples were shipped for TCRbeta analysis as frozen whole blood, isolated PBMCs, or DNA extracted from either sample type. The investigation overall reported the following: The quantity of clinical and demographic metadata differed by source and by participant and was supplied without curation.

TCRbeta CDR3 regions were amplified from genomic DNA using the immunoSEQ Assay, a bias-controlled multiplex PCR. Per the original workflow: The number of nucleated cells in each sample was estimated from the amplification of reference gene primers within the assay. To quantify the absolute abundance of each unique TCRbeta CDR3 rearrangement, sequence reads were collapsed and filtered. For each sample, productive Simpson clonality was calculated as the square root of Simpson's diversity index over productive rearrangements. This is the immuneACCESS table as TCRdb keeps it, with only in-frame sequences that have V and J called. A part of the clones is gone; compared with another copy, unresolved V genes explain less than half, and the rest is unexplained. V and J calls and clone size follow that table, whereas D and trimming were derived from the DNA. In this sample the table shows over 200,000 clones, 88% of which occur a single time. The ten biggest clones cover 2.7% of the sample.

The CDR3 sequence holds 14 residues, the cysteine and phenylalanine included. The CDR3 DNA has 42 bases and is translated from base 1. V is cut by 10 bases and J by 3 bases, and the space between the germline ends is 16 bases. The germline V gene (reference sequence) gives CDR1 as MNHEY and CDR2 as SMNVEV. Sequencing used peripheral blood. The receptor comes from a woman in her sixties with acute or convalescent COVID-19. The chain joins TRBV27 to TRBJ1-5; matching of 5 bases hints at TRBD1 as the D gene. The CDR3 is CATRDRGYNQPQHF. Here is the DNA: TGTGCCACCCGAGATAGGGGCTACAATCAGCCCCAGCATTTT.